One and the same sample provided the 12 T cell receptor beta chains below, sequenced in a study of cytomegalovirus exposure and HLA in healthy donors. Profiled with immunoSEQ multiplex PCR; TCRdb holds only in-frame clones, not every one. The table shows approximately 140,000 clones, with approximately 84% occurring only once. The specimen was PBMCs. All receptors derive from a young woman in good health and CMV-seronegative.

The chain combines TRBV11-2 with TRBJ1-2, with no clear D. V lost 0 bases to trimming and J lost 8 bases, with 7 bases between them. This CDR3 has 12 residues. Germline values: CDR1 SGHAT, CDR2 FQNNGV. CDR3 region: CASSLEAGGYTF. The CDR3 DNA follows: TGTGCCAGCAGCTTAGAGGCAGGAGGCTACACCTTC. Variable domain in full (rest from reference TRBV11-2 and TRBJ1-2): EAGVAQSPRYKIIEKRQSVAFWCNPISGHATLYWYQQILGQGPKLLIQFQNNGVVDDSQLPKDRFSAERLKGVDSTLKIQPAKLEDSAVYLCASSLEAGGYTFGSGTRLTVV.

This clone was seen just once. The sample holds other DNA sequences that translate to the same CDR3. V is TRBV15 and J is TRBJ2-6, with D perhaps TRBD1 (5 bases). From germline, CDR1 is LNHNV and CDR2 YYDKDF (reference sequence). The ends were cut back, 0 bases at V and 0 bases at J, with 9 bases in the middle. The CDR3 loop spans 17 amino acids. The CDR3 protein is CATSRDTGPSGANVLTF. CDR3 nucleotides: TGTGCCACCAGCAGAGATACAGGACCCTCTGGGGCCAACGTCCTGACTTTC.

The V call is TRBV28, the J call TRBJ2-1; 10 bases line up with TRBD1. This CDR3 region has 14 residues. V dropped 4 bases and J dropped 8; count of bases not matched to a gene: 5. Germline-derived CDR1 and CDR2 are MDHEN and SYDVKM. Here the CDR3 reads CASSSGQGSDEQFF. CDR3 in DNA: TGTGCCAGCAGTTCGGGACAGGGGTCGGATGAGCAGTTCTTC.

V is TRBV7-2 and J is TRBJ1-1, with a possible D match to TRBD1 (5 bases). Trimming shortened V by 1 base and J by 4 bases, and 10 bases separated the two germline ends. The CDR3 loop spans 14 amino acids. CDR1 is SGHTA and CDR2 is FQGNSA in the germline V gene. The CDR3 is CASSLGGQSTEAFF. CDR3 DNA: TGTGCCAGCAGCTTAGGGGGCCAGAGCACTGAAGCTTTCTTT.

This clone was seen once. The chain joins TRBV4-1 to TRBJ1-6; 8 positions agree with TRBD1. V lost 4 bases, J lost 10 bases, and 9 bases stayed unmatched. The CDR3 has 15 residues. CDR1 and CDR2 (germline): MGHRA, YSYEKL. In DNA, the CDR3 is TGCGCCAGCAGCCTGAGGGGACAGGCCATGTCACCCCTCCACTTT. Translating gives CASSLRGQAMSPLHF.

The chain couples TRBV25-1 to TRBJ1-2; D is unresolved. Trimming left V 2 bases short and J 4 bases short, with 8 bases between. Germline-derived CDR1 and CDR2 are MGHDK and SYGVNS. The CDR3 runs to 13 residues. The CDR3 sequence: CASSEMLSYGYTF. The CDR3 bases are TGTGCCAGCAGTGAAATGTTATCCTATGGCTACACCTTC.

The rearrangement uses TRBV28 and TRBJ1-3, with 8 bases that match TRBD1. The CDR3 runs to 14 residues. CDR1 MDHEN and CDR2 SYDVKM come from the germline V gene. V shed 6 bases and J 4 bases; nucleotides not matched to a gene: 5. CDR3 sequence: CASRTTGVGNTIYF. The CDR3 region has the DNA TGTGCCAGCAGGACGACAGGGGTAGGAAACACCATATATTTT.

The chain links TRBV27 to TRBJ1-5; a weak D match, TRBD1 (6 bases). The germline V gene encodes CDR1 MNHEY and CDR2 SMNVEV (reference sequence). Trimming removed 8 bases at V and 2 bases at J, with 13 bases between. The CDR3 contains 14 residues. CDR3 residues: CASASGGRNQPQHF. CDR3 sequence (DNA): TGTGCCAGCGCTTCGGGGGGCCGCAATCAGCCCCAGCATTTT.

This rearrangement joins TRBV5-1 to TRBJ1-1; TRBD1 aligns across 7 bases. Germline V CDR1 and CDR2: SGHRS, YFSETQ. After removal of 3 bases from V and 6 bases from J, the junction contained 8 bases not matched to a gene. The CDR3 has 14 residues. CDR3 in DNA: TGCGCCAGCAGCTCACAGACAGGGTATGCTGAAGCTTTCTTT. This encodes CASSSQTGYAEAFF. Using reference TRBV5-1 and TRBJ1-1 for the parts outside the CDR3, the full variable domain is KAGVTQTPRYLIKTRGQQVTLSCSPISGHRSVSWYQQTPGQGLQFLFEYFSETQRNKGNFPGRFSGRQFSNSRSEMNVSTLELGDSALYLCASSSQTGYAEAFFGQGTRLTVV.

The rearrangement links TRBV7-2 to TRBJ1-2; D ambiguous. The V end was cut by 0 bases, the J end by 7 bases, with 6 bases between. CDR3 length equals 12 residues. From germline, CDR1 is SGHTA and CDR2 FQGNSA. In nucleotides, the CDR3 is TGTGCCAGCAGCTTAGCGTTCTCTGGCTACACCTTC. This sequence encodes CASSLAFSGYTF.

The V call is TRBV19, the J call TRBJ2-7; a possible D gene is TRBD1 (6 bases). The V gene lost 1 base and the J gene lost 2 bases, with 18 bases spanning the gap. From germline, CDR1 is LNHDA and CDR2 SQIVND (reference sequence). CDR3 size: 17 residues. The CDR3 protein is CASSIAIAGRGAYEQYF. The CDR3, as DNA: TGTGCCAGTAGTATAGCGATTGCGGGCAGGGGAGCCTACGAGCAGTACTTC.

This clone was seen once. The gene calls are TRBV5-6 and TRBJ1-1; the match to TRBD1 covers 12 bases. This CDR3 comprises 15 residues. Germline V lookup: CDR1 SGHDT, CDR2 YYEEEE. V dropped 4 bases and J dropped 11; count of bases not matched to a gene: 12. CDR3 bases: TGTGCCAGCAGCGGATGGGGACAGGGGGCTGGGTGGGCTTTCTTT. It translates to CASSGWGQGAGWAFF. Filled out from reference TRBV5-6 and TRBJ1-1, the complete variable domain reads DAGVTQSPTHLIKTRGQQVTLRCSPKSGHDTVSWYQQALGQGPQFIFQYYEEEERQRGNFPDRFSGHQFPNYSSELNVNALLLGDSALYLCASSGWGQGAGWAFFGQGTRLTVV.